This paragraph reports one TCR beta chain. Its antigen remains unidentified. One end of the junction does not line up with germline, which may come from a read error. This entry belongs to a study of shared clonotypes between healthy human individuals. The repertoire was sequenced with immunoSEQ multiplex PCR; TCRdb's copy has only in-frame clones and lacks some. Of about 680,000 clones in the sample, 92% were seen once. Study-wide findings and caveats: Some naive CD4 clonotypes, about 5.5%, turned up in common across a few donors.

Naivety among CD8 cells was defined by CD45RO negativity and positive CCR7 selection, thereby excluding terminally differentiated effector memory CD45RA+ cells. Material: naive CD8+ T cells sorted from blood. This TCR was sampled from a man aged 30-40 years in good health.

DNA of the CDR3: TGTGCTAGCAGCTTAGCCAGGGACTACGAGCAGTACTTC. This gives the protein CASSLARDYEQYF. This chain links TRBV7-7 with TRBJ2-7; D might be TRBD1 (5 bases). This CDR3 contains 13 residues. Germline CDR1 and CDR2: SSHAT and FNYEAQ (reference sequence).